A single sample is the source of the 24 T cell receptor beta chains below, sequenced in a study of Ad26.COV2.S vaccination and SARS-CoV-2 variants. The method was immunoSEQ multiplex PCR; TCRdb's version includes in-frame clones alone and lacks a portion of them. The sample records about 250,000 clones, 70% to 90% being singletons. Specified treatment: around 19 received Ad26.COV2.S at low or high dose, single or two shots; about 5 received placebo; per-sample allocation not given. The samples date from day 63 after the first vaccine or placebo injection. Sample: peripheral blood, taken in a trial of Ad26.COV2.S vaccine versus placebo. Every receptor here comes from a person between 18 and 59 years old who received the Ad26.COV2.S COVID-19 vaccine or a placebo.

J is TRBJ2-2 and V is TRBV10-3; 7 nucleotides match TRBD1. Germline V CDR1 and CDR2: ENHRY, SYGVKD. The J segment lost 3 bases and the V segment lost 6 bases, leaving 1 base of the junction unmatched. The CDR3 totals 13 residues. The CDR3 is CAISQGDTGELFF. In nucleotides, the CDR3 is TGTGCCATCAGCCAGGGGGACACCGGGGAGCTGTTTTTT.

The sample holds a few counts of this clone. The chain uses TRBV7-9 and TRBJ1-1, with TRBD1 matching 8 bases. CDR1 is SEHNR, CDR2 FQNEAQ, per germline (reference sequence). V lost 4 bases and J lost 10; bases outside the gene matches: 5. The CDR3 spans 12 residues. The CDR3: CASSYADRGAFF. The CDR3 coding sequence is TGTGCCAGCAGCTACGCCGACAGGGGAGCTTTCTTT. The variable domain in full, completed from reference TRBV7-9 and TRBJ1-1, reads DTGVSQNPRHKITKRGQNVTFRCDPISEHNRLYWYRQTLGQGPEFLTYFQNEAQLEKSRLLSDRFSAERPKGSFSTLEIQRTEQGDSAMYLCASSYADRGAFFGQGTRLTVV.

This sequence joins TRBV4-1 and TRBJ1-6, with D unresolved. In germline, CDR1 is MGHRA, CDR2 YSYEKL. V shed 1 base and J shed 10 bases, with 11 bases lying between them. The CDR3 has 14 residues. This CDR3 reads CASSQVEGPSPLHF. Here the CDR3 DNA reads TGCGCCAGCAGCCAAGTCGAGGGTCCCTCACCCCTCCACTTT.

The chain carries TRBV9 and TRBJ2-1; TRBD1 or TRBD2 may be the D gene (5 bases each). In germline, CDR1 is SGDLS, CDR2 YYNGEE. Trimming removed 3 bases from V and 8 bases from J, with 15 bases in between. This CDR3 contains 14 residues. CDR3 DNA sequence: TGTGCCAGCAGCGCCCTTCCCGGGGCGGATGAGCAGTTCTTC. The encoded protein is CASSALPGADEQFF.

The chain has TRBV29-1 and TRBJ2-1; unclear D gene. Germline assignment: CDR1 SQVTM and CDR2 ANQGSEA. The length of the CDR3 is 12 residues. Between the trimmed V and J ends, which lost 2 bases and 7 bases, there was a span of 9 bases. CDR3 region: CSVERSGNEQFF. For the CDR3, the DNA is TGCAGCGTTGAACGTTCTGGGAATGAGCAGTTCTTC.

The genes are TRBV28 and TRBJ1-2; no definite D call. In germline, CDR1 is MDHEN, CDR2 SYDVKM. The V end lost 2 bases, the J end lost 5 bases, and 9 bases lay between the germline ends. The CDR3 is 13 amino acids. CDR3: CASSLRPRYGYTF. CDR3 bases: TGTGCCAGCAGTTTACGCCCTAGGTATGGCTACACCTTC.

DNA of the CDR3: TGTGCTAGTGTAGCGGGCGGATCCTATGGCTACACCTTC. Protein product: CASVAGGSYGYTF. J is TRBJ1-2 and V is TRBV12-5; no clear D gene. Germline CDR1 is LGHNT and CDR2 is FRNRAP. The germline V and J ends were trimmed by 7 bases and 4 bases, with 13 bases remaining between them. There are 13 residues in the CDR3.

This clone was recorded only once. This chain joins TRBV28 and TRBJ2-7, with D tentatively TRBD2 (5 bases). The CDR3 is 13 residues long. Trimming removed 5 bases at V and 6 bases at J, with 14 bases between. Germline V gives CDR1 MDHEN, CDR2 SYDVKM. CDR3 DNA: TGTGCCAGCAGTACGCAGATAGAGGGCGAGCAGTACTTC. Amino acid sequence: CASSTQIEGEQYF.

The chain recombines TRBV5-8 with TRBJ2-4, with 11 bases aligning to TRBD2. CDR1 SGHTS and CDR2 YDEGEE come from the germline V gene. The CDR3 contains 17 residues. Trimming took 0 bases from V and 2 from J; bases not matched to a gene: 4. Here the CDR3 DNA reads TGTGCCAGCAGCTTGGTAGCGGGGGGGCAAACCAAAAACATTCAGTACTTC. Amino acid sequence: CASSLVAGGQTKNIQYF.

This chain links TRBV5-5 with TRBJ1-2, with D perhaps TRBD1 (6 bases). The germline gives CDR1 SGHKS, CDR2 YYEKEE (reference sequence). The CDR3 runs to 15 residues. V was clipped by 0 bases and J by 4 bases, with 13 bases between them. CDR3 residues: CASSLEGEGAYGYTF. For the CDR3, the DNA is TGTGCCAGCAGCTTGGAGGGGGAAGGGGCCTATGGCTACACCTTC.

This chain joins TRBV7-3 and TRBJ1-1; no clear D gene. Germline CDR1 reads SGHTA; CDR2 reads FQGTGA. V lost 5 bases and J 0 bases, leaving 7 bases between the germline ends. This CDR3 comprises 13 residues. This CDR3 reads CASSATVNTEAFF. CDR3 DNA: TGTGCCAGCAGCGCCACAGTGAACACTGAAGCTTTCTTT. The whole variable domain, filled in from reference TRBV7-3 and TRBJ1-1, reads GAGVSQTPSNKVTEKGKYVELRCDPISGHTALYWYRQSLGQGPEFLIYFQGTGAADDSGLPNDRFFAVRPEGSVSTLKIQRTERGDSAVYLCASSATVNTEAFFGQGTRLTVV.

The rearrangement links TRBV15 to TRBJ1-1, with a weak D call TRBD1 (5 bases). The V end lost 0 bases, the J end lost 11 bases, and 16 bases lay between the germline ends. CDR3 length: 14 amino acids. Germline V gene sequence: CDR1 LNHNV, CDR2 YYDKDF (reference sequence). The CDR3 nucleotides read TGTGCCACCAGCAGAGATCTTGTAAGAGGGGCGGCTTTCTTT. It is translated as CATSRDLVRGAAFF.

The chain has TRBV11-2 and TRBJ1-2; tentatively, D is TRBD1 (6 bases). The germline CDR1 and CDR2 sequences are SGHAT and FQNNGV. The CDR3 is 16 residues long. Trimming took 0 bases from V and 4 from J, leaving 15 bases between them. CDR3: CASSLEATGRGYGYTF. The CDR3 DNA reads TGTGCCAGCAGCTTAGAGGCTACAGGGAGGGGCTATGGCTACACCTTC.

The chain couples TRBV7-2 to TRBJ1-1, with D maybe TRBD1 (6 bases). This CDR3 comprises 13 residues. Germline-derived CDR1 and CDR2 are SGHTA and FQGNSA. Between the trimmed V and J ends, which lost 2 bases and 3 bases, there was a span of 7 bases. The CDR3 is CASSLTGYTEAFF. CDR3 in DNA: TGTGCCAGCAGCTTAACAGGGTACACTGAAGCTTTCTTT.

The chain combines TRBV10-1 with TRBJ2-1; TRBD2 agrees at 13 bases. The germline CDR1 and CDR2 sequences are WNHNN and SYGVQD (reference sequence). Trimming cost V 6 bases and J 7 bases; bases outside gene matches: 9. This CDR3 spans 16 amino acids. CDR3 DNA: TGCGCCAGCAGGGACCGACTAGCGGGAGGCGGAAATGAGCAGTTCTTC. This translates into CASRDRLAGGGNEQFF.

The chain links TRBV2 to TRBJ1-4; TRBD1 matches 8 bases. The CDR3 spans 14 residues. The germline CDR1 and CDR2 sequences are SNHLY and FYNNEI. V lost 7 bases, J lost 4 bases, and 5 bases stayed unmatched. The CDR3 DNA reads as TGTGCCAGCATCCTGGACAGGGTTAATGAAAAACTGTTTTTT. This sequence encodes CASILDRVNEKLFF.

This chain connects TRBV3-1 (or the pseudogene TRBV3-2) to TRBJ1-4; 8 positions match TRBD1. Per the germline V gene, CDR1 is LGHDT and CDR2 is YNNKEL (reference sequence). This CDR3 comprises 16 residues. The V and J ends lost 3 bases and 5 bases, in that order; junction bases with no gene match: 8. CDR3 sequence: CASSQALQGGNEKLFF. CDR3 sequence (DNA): TGTGCCAGCAGCCAGGCCCTACAGGGGGGGAATGAAAAACTGTTTTTT.

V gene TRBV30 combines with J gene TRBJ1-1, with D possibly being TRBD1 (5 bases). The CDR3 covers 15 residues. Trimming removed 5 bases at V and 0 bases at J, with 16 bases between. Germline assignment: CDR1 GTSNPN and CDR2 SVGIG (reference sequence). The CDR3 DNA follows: TGTGCCTGGGAGGACACTACGAGAATGAACACTGAAGCTTTCTTT. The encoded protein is CAWEDTTRMNTEAFF. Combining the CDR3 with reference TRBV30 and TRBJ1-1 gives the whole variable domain SQTIHQWPATLVQPVGSPLSLECTVEGTSNPNLYWYRQAAGRGLQLLFYSVGIGQISSEVPQNLSASRPQDRQFILSSKKLLLSDSGFYLCAWEDTTRMNTEAFFGQGTRLTVV.

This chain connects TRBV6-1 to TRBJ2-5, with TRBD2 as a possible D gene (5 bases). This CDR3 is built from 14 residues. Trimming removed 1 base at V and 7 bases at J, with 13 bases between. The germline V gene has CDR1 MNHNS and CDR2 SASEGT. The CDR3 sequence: CASSEVPAEGTQYF. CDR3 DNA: TGTGCCAGCAGTGAAGTTCCAGCCGAGGGGACCCAGTACTTC.

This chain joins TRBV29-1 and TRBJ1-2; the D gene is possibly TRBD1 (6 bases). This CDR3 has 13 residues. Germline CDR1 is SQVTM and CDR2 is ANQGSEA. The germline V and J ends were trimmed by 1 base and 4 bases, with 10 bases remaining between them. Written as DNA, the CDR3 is TGCAGCGTTGAAGTCTGGGACATCTATGGCTACACCTTC. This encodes CSVEVWDIYGYTF.

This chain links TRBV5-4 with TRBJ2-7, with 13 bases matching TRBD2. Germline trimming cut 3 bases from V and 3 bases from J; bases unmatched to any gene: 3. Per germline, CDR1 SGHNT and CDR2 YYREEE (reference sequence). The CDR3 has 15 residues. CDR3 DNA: TGTGCCAGCAGCTCGGGACTAGCGGGGAACTACGAGCAGTACTTC. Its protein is CASSSGLAGNYEQYF.

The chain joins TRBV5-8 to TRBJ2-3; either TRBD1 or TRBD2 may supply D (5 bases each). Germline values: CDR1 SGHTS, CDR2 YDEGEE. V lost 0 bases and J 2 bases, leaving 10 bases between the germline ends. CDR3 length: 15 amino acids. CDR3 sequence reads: CASSLVVGPTDTQYF. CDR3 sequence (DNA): TGTGCCAGCAGCTTGGTTGTGGGACCCACAGATACGCAGTATTTT.

The CDR3 reads CASSGGLSGETQYF. CDR3 nucleotide sequence: TGTGCCAGCAGCGGGGGCCTATCGGGGGAGACCCAGTACTTC. The V gene is TRBV9, the J gene TRBJ2-5, with D possibly being TRBD1 or TRBD2 (5 bases each). The germline V gene encodes CDR1 SGDLS and CDR2 YYNGEE. This CDR3 comprises 14 residues. V was pared by 3 bases and J by 5 bases, with 14 bases between.

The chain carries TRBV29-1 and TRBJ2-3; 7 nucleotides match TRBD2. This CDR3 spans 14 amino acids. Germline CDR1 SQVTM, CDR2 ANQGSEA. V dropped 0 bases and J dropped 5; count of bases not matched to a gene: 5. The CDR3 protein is CSVEEGGWGDTQYF. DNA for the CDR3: TGCAGCGTTGAAGAGGGAGGGTGGGGAGATACGCAGTATTTT.